The 6 T cell receptor beta chains below come from one sample, sequenced in a study of cytomegalovirus exposure and HLA in healthy donors. The study ran its PCR with 60 Vbeta and 13 Jbeta primers. Using immunoSEQ multiplex PCR, the repertoire was profiled, and TCRdb retains in-frame clones only, with some absent. The profile shows roughly 170,000 clones, approximately 81% of them singletons. The sample consisted of PBMCs. The receptor set was obtained from a woman aged 18-29 years in good health and CMV-seronegative.

This chain joins TRBV4-1 and TRBJ1-2; tentatively, D is TRBD1 (6 bases). The CDR3 covers 13 residues. V shed 6 bases and J shed 8 bases, with 16 bases lying between them. The germline V gene encodes CDR1 MGHRA and CDR2 YSYEKL. The CDR3 sequence: CASRPQGVAGYTF. CDR3 nucleotides: TGCGCCAGCAGGCCACAGGGAGTAGCCGGCTACACCTTC.

This clone was found a few times. V is TRBV5-1 and J is TRBJ2-6; D perhaps matches TRBD1 (6 bases). Trimming removed 5 bases at V and 0 bases at J, with 30 bases between. CDR3 size: 22 residues. Per the germline V gene, CDR1 is SGHRS and CDR2 is YFSETQ. The CDR3, as DNA: TGCGCCAGCAGTGAACAGGGCGATCGCGCAATCTCCGGAAGCTCTGGGGCCAACGTCCTGACTTTC. The encoded protein is CASSEQGDRAISGSSGANVLTF.

V is TRBV28 and J is TRBJ1-4; maybe TRBD1 (5 bases). The germline V and J ends were trimmed by 4 bases and 4 bases, with 16 bases remaining between them. The CDR3 covers 16 residues. Germline loops: CDR1 MDHEN, CDR2 SYDVKM. As DNA, the CDR3 is TGTGCCAGCAGTTCCCGGGGGGGGGTAAATAATGAAAAACTGTTTTTT. Its protein is CASSSRGGVNNEKLFF.

This clone was seen only once. The chain has TRBV4-3 and TRBJ1-5; D gene unclear. V was pared by 0 bases and J by 3 bases, with 15 bases between. Germline V gene data show CDR1 as LGHNA and CDR2 as YSLEER. The CDR3 has 17 amino acids. The CDR3 here is CASSQDLIEGFNQPQHF. CDR3 nucleotides: TGCGCCAGCAGCCAAGATTTGATCGAGGGTTTCAATCAGCCCCAGCATTTT.

This clone was counted only a few times. The chain recombines TRBV18 with TRBJ1-1; no definite D call. V dropped 6 bases and J dropped 0 bases, with 11 bases sitting between them. The CDR3 covers 14 residues. CDR1 is KGHSH and CDR2 is LQKENI in the germline V gene. This chain's CDR3 is CASSQTQLNTEAFF. The CDR3 DNA reads as TGTGCCAGCTCTCAGACACAATTGAACACTGAAGCTTTCTTT.

J is TRBJ2-7 and V is TRBV4-1, with TRBD1 identical over 9 bases. Per the germline V gene, CDR1 is MGHRA and CDR2 is YSYEKL. Trimming removed 4 bases from V and 4 bases from J; junction bases left unmatched: 11. The CDR3 loop spans 16 amino acids. In DNA form, the CDR3 reads TGCGCCAGCAGCCTCTTTCGGACAGGGGAGGCTTACGAGCAGTACTTC. This gives the protein CASSLFRTGEAYEQYF.